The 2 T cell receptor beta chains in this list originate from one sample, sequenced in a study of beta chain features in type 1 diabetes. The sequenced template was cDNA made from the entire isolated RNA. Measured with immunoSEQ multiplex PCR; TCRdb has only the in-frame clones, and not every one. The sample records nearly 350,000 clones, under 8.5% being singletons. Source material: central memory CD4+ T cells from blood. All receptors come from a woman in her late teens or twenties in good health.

CDR3 nucleotides: TGTGCCAGCAAAAGGGACGGACCTAACTATGGCTACACCTTC. Translated: CASKRDGPNYGYTF. The rearrangement links TRBV27 to TRBJ1-2; possible D gene TRBD1, 5 bases. Germline loops: CDR1 MNHEY, CDR2 SMNVEV (reference sequence). This CDR3 is built from 14 residues. V lost 7 bases and J lost 0, with 12 bases in between.

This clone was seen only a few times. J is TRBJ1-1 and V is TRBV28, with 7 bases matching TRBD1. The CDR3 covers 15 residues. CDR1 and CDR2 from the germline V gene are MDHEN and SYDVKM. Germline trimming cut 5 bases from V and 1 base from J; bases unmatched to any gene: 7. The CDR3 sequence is CASSGTGTENTEAFF. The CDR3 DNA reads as TGTGCCAGCAGTGGCACCGGGACAGAGAACACTGAAGCTTTCTTT.